Below are 20 T cell receptor beta chains sequenced from a single sample in a study of T cell repertoires in cytomegalovirus infection. Using its own MiXCR run on the reads, TCRdb lists one record per CDR3 protein. The profile covers 630,000 or so distinct CDR3 sequences, with around 24% appearing a single time and less than 9.5% taken by the ten largest. The sequencing input was CD8+ T cells from PBMCs. The receptors come from a human donor in good health (CMV status not recorded). Some clones in this sample may be carry-over from other donors' samples.

In its sample, this clonotype was seen many times. The V and J genes are TRBV28 and TRBJ2-2; TRBD2 might be the D (6 bases). This CDR3 region has 14 residues. The germline V and J ends were trimmed by 6 bases and 4 bases, with 12 bases remaining between them. Germline V lookup: CDR1 MDHEN, CDR2 SYDVKM. CDR3 in amino acids: CASRREGPTGELFF. CDR3 sequence (DNA): TGTGCCAGCAGGCGGGAAGGCCCCACCGGGGAGCTGTTTTTT.

This clonotype occurred a few times. The J gene is TRBJ2-1, the V gene TRBV27; D not certain. CDR1 and CDR2 (germline): MNHEY, SMNVEV (reference sequence). CDR3 length equals 13 residues. Trimming took 4 bases from V and 5 from J, leaving 9 bases between them. The CDR3 loop reads CASSSLRDNEQFF. The CDR3 nucleotides read TGTGCCAGCAGTTCCCTACGTGACAATGAGCAGTTCTTC.

This clonotype was counted between two and nine times. The CDR3 sequence is CASSPGGFGNQPQHF. Written as DNA, the CDR3 is TGTGCCAGCAGCCCCGGGGGGTTTGGCAATCAGCCCCAGCATTTT. The chain has TRBV6-5 and TRBJ1-5; D possibly corresponds to TRBD1 (5 bases). The CDR3 length is 15 residues. Trimming pared 6 bases from V and 2 bases from J, leaving 14 bases between. Per germline, CDR1 MNHEY and CDR2 SVGAGI.

This chain uses TRBV5-4 with TRBJ1-1; TRBD1 might be the D (5 bases). The CDR3 has 13 residues. CDR1 SGHNT and CDR2 YYREEE come from the germline V gene (reference sequence). The ends were cut back, 1 base at V and 8 bases at J, with 12 bases in the middle. This CDR3 is CASSLYGQREAFF. The CDR3 DNA follows: TGTGCCAGCAGCTTGTACGGACAAAGGGAAGCTTTCTTT.

The chain uses TRBV7-2 and TRBJ1-2, with 12 bases aligning to TRBD1. Germline CDR1 SGHTA, CDR2 FQGNSA. J was trimmed by 2 bases and V by 2 bases; bases with no gene match: 6. The CDR3 has 17 residues. The CDR3 region is CASSLSGTGGTNYGYTF. For the CDR3, the DNA is TGTGCCAGCAGCTTATCCGGGACAGGGGGCACAAACTATGGCTACACCTTC.

The V gene is TRBV20-1, the J gene TRBJ2-5; 9 nucleotides line up with TRBD1. The J segment lost 7 bases and the V segment lost 2 bases, leaving 5 bases of the junction unmatched. The CDR3 length is 13 residues. CDR1 is DFQATT, CDR2 SNEGSKA, per germline (reference sequence). CDR3 in DNA: TGCAGTGCTAGACCGACAGGGGGGGCGACCCAGTACTTC. Protein product: CSARPTGGATQYF.

The chain is built from TRBV7-9 and TRBJ2-2, with 9 bases matching TRBD1. Germline CDR1 reads SEHNR; CDR2 reads FQNEAQ (reference sequence). The ends lost 5 bases at V and 2 bases at J; junction bases unmatched: 6. CDR3 length equals 16 residues. The CDR3 spells CASSTWGQGNTGELFF. The CDR3 nucleotides are TGTGCCAGCAGCACTTGGGGACAGGGCAACACCGGGGAGCTGTTTTTT.

This clonotype was detected many times. The V and J genes are TRBV7-2 and TRBJ1-4; no reliable D call. Trimming pared 2 bases from V and 0 bases from J, leaving 16 bases between. This CDR3 has 18 residues. CDR1 is SGHTA, CDR2 FQGNSA, per germline. The CDR3 region is CASSLNGWAGPTNEKLFF. CDR3 coding DNA: TGTGCCAGCAGCTTAAACGGCTGGGCCGGCCCAACTAATGAAAAACTGTTTTTT.

This clonotype was seen only once. V is TRBV24-1 and J is TRBJ2-5; 7 bases align to TRBD1. The V gene end was trimmed by 1 base and the J gene end by 6 bases; junction bases not matched to a gene: 4. This CDR3 has 14 amino acids. Looked up from germline, CDR1 is KGHDR and CDR2 is SFDVKD. The CDR3: CATSDFTGEKTQYF. The CDR3 bases are TGTGCCACCAGTGATTTCACAGGGGAAAAGACCCAGTACTTC.

This clonotype showed up many times. This chain connects TRBV12-3 or TRBV12-4 to TRBJ2-4, with D tentatively TRBD2 (5 bases). The CDR3 has 13 amino acids. Trimming shortened V by 4 bases and J by 7 bases, and 11 bases separated the two germline ends. The CDR3 here is CASSSGRWNIQYF. The CDR3 region has the DNA TGTGCCAGCAGTTCTGGGAGATGGAACATTCAGTACTTC.

This clonotype was seen a handful of times. The genes are TRBV20-1 and TRBJ1-2; TRBD1 matches at 9 bases. CDR3 length equals 16 residues. The V and J ends lost 5 bases and 2 bases, in that order; junction bases with no gene match: 12. CDR1 and CDR2 (germline): DFQATT, SNEGSKA (reference sequence). Here the CDR3 reads CSASEVGTGPNYGYTF. CDR3 nucleotide sequence: TGCAGTGCTTCAGAGGTTGGGACAGGGCCAAACTATGGCTACACCTTC.

The V gene is TRBV20-1, the J gene TRBJ2-1, with TRBD2 identical over 7 bases. In germline, CDR1 is DFQATT, CDR2 SNEGSKA (reference sequence). Losses at the gene ends were 3 bases for V and 3 bases for J; bases not matched to a gene: 5. CDR3 length: 14 amino acids. CDR3 loop: CSASGSGVYNEQFF. The CDR3 DNA reads TGCAGTGCTAGTGGCAGCGGGGTCTACAATGAGCAGTTCTTC.

Notes on this clonotype: A read error may explain this, as a much larger clone is one base away. This sequence joins TRBV7-6 and TRBJ1-2; 7 bases align to TRBD1. CDR3 size: 14 residues. J was trimmed by 2 bases and V by 8 bases; bases with no gene match: 8. CDR1 is SGHVS, CDR2 FNYEAQ, per germline. CDR3 region: CASGPSDRNYGYTF. The CDR3 DNA sequence: TGTGCCAGCGGACCATCGGACAGGAACTATGGCTACACCTTC.

Written as DNA, the CDR3 is TGTGCCAGCAGTTTATTCCGGGACACTTACGAGCAGTACGTC. The encoded protein is CASSLFRDTYEQYV. This rearrangement joins TRBV28 to TRBJ2-7; D perhaps matches TRBD1 (6 bases). The CDR3 is 14 amino acids. Germline V gene lookup returns CDR1 MDHEN and CDR2 SYDVKM. The germline V and J ends were trimmed by 1 base and 4 bases, with 11 bases remaining between them.

This rearrangement joins TRBV6-2 or TRBV6-3 to TRBJ2-7, with 10 bases that match TRBD2. The CDR3 consists of 14 residues. The V gene end was trimmed by 7 bases and the J gene end by 1 base; junction bases not matched to a gene: 4. Germline V lookup: CDR1 MNHEY, CDR2 SVGEGT. The CDR3 DNA reads as TGTGCCAGCACCTCGACTAGCGGGTCCTACGAGCAGTACGTC. Translated: CASTSTSGSYEQYV.

V is TRBV6-1 and J is TRBJ2-1, with D possibly called TRBD1 or TRBD2 (5 bases each). The germline V and J ends were trimmed by 7 bases and 4 bases, with 14 bases remaining between them. The CDR3 is 14 amino acids. Germline V gene data show CDR1 as MNHNS and CDR2 as SASEGT. Written as DNA, the CDR3 is TGTGCCAGCATGGTTGGGACCGAGTACAATGAGCAGTTCTTC. Translating it yields CASMVGTEYNEQFF.

The sample holds one count of this clonotype. Compared with germline, one end of the junction differs, possibly owing to a read error. The CDR3 nucleotides read TGTGTCAGCACCCAGATCGGAGGACAAGACCCCCTCGAGCAGTACTTC. It encodes CVSTQIGGQDPLEQYF. This chain joins TRBV2 and TRBJ2-7, with D perhaps TRBD1 or TRBD2 (5 bases each). The germline V gene has CDR1 SNHLY and CDR2 FYNNEI. This CDR3 is built from 16 residues.

V gene TRBV15 combines with J gene TRBJ2-1; perhaps TRBD1 as D (5 bases). V was cut by 1 base and J by 2 bases, with 9 bases left in between. Germline CDR1 LNHNV, CDR2 YYDKDF (reference sequence). The CDR3 length is 15 residues. The CDR3 nucleotides read TGTGCCACCAGCAGAGTGGGGCAGGCCTACAATGAGCAGTTCTTC. Amino acid sequence: CATSRVGQAYNEQFF.

There are a few counts of this clonotype. This rearrangement joins TRBV10-3 to TRBJ2-3, with 7 bases fitting TRBD1. The CDR3 contains 14 residues. V was pared by 7 bases and J by 3 bases, with 7 bases of the junction left unmatched. Germline V gene data show CDR1 as ENHRY and CDR2 as SYGVKD. Written as DNA, the CDR3 is TGTGCCATCAAAGAGGCAGGGGGAACAGATACGCAGTATTTT. Translation: CAIKEAGGTDTQYF.

The chain joins TRBV20-1 to TRBJ2-7; D possibly uses TRBD1 or TRBD2 (5 bases each). The length of the CDR3 is 13 residues. V lost 6 bases and J lost 2, with 14 bases in between. Germline CDR1 and CDR2: DFQATT and SNEGSKA (reference sequence). The CDR3 coding sequence is TGCAGTGCGACCGGGACGTCAGCCTACGAGCAGTACTTC. Amino acid sequence: CSATGTSAYEQYF.